Presented here are 25 T cell receptor beta chains from one specimen sequenced in a study of T cells in Graves' hyperthyroidism and ophthalmopathy. RNA transcripts provided the source from which TCR beta CDR3 regions were amplified. Primed by the HTBI set, a first-round RT-PCR was run on the TCR CDR3. Each CDR3 protein gets one entry after TCRdb re-called the multiplex PCR reads with MiXCR. The sample lists about 570,000 distinct CDR3 sequences, roughly 46% seen once, with over 15% in the top ten. The sample taken for sequencing was peripheral blood or thyroid tissue (not recorded which). Receptor source: an adult woman with Graves' disease, either hyperthyroidism or ophthalmopathy (not recorded which).

The CDR3 bases are TGTGCCAGTAGTATAACGGGGAGCTGTGGCTACACCTTC. It is translated as CASSITGSCGYTF. The gene calls are TRBV19 and TRBJ1-2, with D uncertain. Trimming took 2 bases from V and 7 from J, leaving 11 bases between them. This CDR3 is built from 13 residues. Germline assignment: CDR1 LNHDA and CDR2 SQIVND (reference sequence).

For this clonotype: At one of its ends the junction is not consistent with the germline gene, which may arise from a read error. The chain joins TRBV7-2 to TRBJ1-1; TRBD1 is a possible D gene (5 bases). CDR3 length: 13 residues. Germline lookup yields CDR1 SGHTA and CDR2 FQGNSA. The CDR3 coding sequence is TGTGCCAGCAGCACCAGGATGGGCGCCGGGGCTCTCTTT. Protein sequence: CASSTRMGAGALF.

This clonotype was picked up many times. The V and J genes are TRBV7-3 and TRBJ2-7; D ambiguous. CDR3 length: 13 amino acids. V gave up 2 bases and J gave up 3 bases, with 8 bases separating them. Looked up from germline, CDR1 is SGHTA and CDR2 is FQGTGA. The CDR3 region is CASSLSPDYEQYF. DNA for the CDR3: TGTGCCAGCAGCTTATCCCCCGACTACGAGCAGTACTTC.

The genes are TRBV10-3 and TRBJ2-5, with D unclear. The CDR3 runs 13 residues. Deletions cut 10 bases from V and 4 bases from J, with 16 bases between. Per germline, CDR1 ENHRY and CDR2 SYGVKD. CDR3 in DNA: TGTGCCACCAGCGAGTTAGATCGAGAGACCCAGTACTTC. It translates to CATSELDRETQYF.

The chain links TRBV28 to TRBJ2-2, with D perhaps TRBD2 (6 bases). The germline CDR1 and CDR2 sequences are MDHEN and SYDVKM. The CDR3 loop spans 16 amino acids. V was shortened by 7 bases and J by 0 bases, with 15 bases between the two germline ends. The CDR3 nucleotides are TGTGCCAGCACTAGGGCGGGCGGGGCGAACACCGGGGAGCTGTTTTTT. Its translation: CASTRAGGANTGELFF.

This sequence joins TRBV20-1 and TRBJ2-5; D is unclear. V was trimmed by 0 bases and J by 5 bases, leaving 7 bases between them. The CDR3 runs to 12 residues. Germline lookup yields CDR1 DFQATT and CDR2 SNEGSKA (reference sequence). The CDR3 region is CSARDLGETQYF. As DNA, the CDR3 is TGCAGTGCTAGAGATCTAGGGGAGACCCAGTACTTC.

This clonotype was seen only once. The J gene is TRBJ2-6, the V gene TRBV2, with 8 positions matching TRBD1. Germline values: CDR1 SNHLY, CDR2 FYNNEI. CDR3 size: 16 residues. The V segment lost 7 bases and the J segment 2 bases; nucleotides outside the gene matches: 7. The CDR3 DNA sequence: TGTGCCAGCACCACGACAGGGGAAACTGGGGCCAACGTCCTGACTTTC. This sequence encodes CASTTTGETGANVLTF.

This clonotype has at least ten counts. The rearrangement joins TRBV19 to TRBJ1-2, with D possibly being TRBD1 (5 bases). Germline V gene lookup returns CDR1 LNHDA and CDR2 SQIVND (reference sequence). V was cut by 5 bases and J by 3 bases, with 10 bases left in between. There are 13 residues in the CDR3. DNA of the CDR3: TGTGCCAGTAGTCAGGGCCCCCACTATGGCTACACCTTC. This sequence encodes CASSQGPHYGYTF.

This clonotype came up many times. V usage is TRBV7-9 and J usage is TRBJ1-6; TRBD1 might be the D (6 bases). Germline CDR1 SEHNR, CDR2 FQNEAQ (reference sequence). The V end was cut by 4 bases, the J end by 5 bases, with 15 bases between. CDR3 length: 16 amino acids. The chain's CDR3 is CASSYRDPENNSPLHF. As DNA, the CDR3 is TGTGCCAGCAGCTACAGGGACCCGGAAAATAATTCACCCCTCCACTTT.

Comments on this clonotype: Germline and junction disagree at one end, which may indicate a read error. The CDR3, as DNA: TGCAGTGCTAGGATGGCGGAGGCCCTCACAGGCGGGGAGCTGTTTTTT. Amino acids: CSARMAEALTGGELFF. The chain combines TRBV25-1 with TRBJ2-2; D may correspond to TRBD1 or TRBD2 (5 bases each). The CDR3 consists of 16 residues. Germline V gene data show CDR1 as MGHDK and CDR2 as SYGVNS. Variable domain in full (rest from reference TRBV25-1 and TRBJ2-2): EADIYQTPRYLVIGTGKKITLECSQTMGHDKMYWYQQDPGMELHLIHYSYGVNSTEKGDLSSESTVSRIRTEHFPLTLESARPSHTSQYLCSARMAEALTGGELFFGEGSRLTVL.

The rearrangement joins TRBV28 to TRBJ1-4, with D tentatively TRBD1 (5 bases). The germline gives CDR1 MDHEN, CDR2 SYDVKM. The CDR3 length is 16 residues. Trimming pared 3 bases from V and 7 bases from J, leaving 18 bases between. Here the CDR3 DNA reads TGTGCCAGCAGTTTTAATTTTTATGGGGGTACTGAAAAACTGTTTTTT. Translation gives CASSFNFYGGTEKLFF.

The sample holds one count of this clonotype. The gene calls are TRBV2 and TRBJ1-2, with 8 bases lining up with TRBD1. From germline, CDR1 is SNHLY and CDR2 FYNNEI. With V trimmed by 6 bases and J by 2 bases, 8 bases remained unmatched. The CDR3 is made up of 15 amino acids. The CDR3 nucleotides read TGTGCCAGCAGGCAGGACAGGGCGGCCAACTATGGCTACACCTTC. Protein sequence: CASRQDRAANYGYTF.

V and J are TRBV20-1 and TRBJ1-2; D unclear. The germline V gene has CDR1 DFQATT and CDR2 SNEGSKA (reference sequence). The CDR3 length is 11 residues. Trimming took 5 bases from V and 10 from J, leaving 14 bases between them. CDR3 sequence: CSAGLSSDYTF. The CDR3 DNA reads as TGCAGTGCTGGACTGTCCAGTGACTACACCTTC.

On this clonotype itself: Germline is not matched at one junction end, which may reflect a read error. The gene calls are TRBV15 and TRBJ1-5, with D unclear. The germline gives CDR1 LNHNV, CDR2 YYDKDF (reference sequence). The CDR3 totals 13 residues. Written as DNA, the CDR3 is TGTGCCACCAGCAGTTCTGTGGGTCAGACCCAGCATTTT. Its protein is CATSSSVGQTQHF.

Regarding this clonotype: Because it lacks the conserved phenylalanine or tryptophan at the end, this CDR3 is likely a read error. The limits of the CDR3 on the DNA are not certain, so only TCRdb's listed CDR3 is given. The chain links TRBV7-9 to TRBJ1-1; TRBD1, as called in the table, went unchecked against the DNA. Germline V gives CDR1 SEHNR, CDR2 FQNEAQ (reference sequence). The CDR3 has 10 amino acids, counting both end residues. The CDR3 loop reads CASERTGGYY.

V usage is TRBV10-3 and J usage is TRBJ1-5; possible D gene TRBD1, 5 bases. Per germline, CDR1 ENHRY and CDR2 SYGVKD. The CDR3 is 15 amino acids. The V end lost 2 bases, the J end lost 5 bases, and 13 bases lay between the germline ends. The CDR3 is CAISEEGMSYQPQHF. CDR3 DNA sequence: TGTGCCATCAGTGAGGAGGGGATGTCATATCAGCCCCAGCATTTT.

The chain links TRBV15 to TRBJ2-7; D remains ambiguous. CDR1 and CDR2 from the germline V gene are LNHNV and YYDKDF (reference sequence). CDR3 length equals 14 residues. With 0 bases removed from V and 2 bases from J, the gap between germline ends came to 8 bases. The CDR3 protein is CATSRDLDPYEQYF. The CDR3 region has the DNA TGTGCCACCAGCAGAGATCTTGACCCCTACGAGCAGTACTTC.

This clonotype came up many times. The chain is built from TRBV6-6 and TRBJ2-7; D is uncertain. The CDR3 is 13 amino acids. The V end was cut by 3 bases, the J end by 3 bases, with 9 bases between. Germline CDR1 reads MNHNY; CDR2 reads SVGAGI (reference sequence). The CDR3 DNA reads as TGTGCCAGCAGTTATCCTGAGGTCTACGAGCAGTACTTC. It encodes CASSYPEVYEQYF.

This clonotype was detected many times. A much larger clone differs from this one at a single base, so this may be a read error. V and J are TRBV7-9 and TRBJ2-6; D uncertain. Germline V lookup: CDR1 SEHNR, CDR2 FQNEAQ (reference sequence). The V gene lost 6 bases and the J gene lost 11 bases, with 5 bases spanning the gap. The length of the CDR3 is 10 residues. The CDR3 sequence is CASRADVLTF. The CDR3 DNA follows: TGTGCCAGCAGGGCTGACGTCCTGACTTTC.

This clonotype was detected ten times or more. J is TRBJ1-2 and V is TRBV5-4; 9 positions agree with TRBD1. V lost 5 bases to trimming and J lost 2 bases; unmatched junction nucleotides: 4. In germline, CDR1 is SGHNT, CDR2 YYREEE (reference sequence). This CDR3 is built from 14 residues. The CDR3: CASRSTGGNYGYTF. The CDR3 DNA follows: TGTGCCAGCAGATCAACAGGGGGCAACTATGGCTACACCTTC.

This clonotype was observed many times. The rearrangement uses TRBV2 and TRBJ1-2; D is uncertain. Germline V gene data show CDR1 as SNHLY and CDR2 as FYNNEI. V was cut by 3 bases and J by 3 bases, with 8 bases left in between. This CDR3 contains 13 residues. In DNA form, the CDR3 reads TGTGCCAGCAGTGAGACGAGAGACTATGGCTACACCTTC. This translates into CASSETRDYGYTF. Full variable domain (rest looked up from reference TRBV2 and TRBJ1-2): EPEVTQTPSHQVTQMGQEVILRCVPISNHLYFYWYRQILGQKVEFLVSFYNNEISEKSEIFDDQFSVERPDGSNFTLKIRSTKLEDSAMYFCASSETRDYGYTFGSGTRLTVV.

This chain connects TRBV7-2 to TRBJ2-7, with TRBD1 as a possible D gene (5 bases). The CDR3 is 14 amino acids. Between the trimmed V and J ends, which lost 2 bases and 7 bases, there was a span of 15 bases. CDR1 and CDR2 from the germline V gene are SGHTA and FQGNSA. Here the CDR3 DNA reads TGTGCCAGCAGCTTATGGGGCCGGACGCGAGAGCAGTACTTC. Its protein product is CASSLWGRTREQYF.

This clonotype has a handful of counts. The chain uses TRBV29-1 and TRBJ1-6; 8 bases are a match to TRBD1. J was trimmed by 9 bases and V by 6 bases; bases with no gene match: 7. Per germline, CDR1 SQVTM and CDR2 ANQGSEA. CDR3 length equals 13 residues. The CDR3 spells CSVATGGSSPLHF. In DNA form, the CDR3 reads TGCAGCGTCGCCACAGGGGGTAGTTCACCCCTCCACTTT.

This chain joins TRBV6-5 and TRBJ2-2; perhaps TRBD2 as D (6 bases). There are 12 residues in the CDR3. Germline V lookup: CDR1 MNHEY, CDR2 SVGAGI. CDR3 DNA: TGTCGAGGAGGGAGCGGCGTGGGGGAGCTGTTTTTT. Amino acids: CRGGSGVGELFF.

This clonotype was seen at least ten times. The chain links TRBV5-1 to TRBJ2-7; D remains ambiguous. The CDR3 covers 13 residues. Trimming took off 0 bases at V and 3 bases at J, with 7 bases between the two ends. Per germline, CDR1 SGHRS and CDR2 YFSETQ. CDR3 in amino acids: CASSLDAVYEQYF. Written as DNA, the CDR3 is TGCGCCAGCAGCTTGGATGCCGTCTACGAGCAGTACTTC.